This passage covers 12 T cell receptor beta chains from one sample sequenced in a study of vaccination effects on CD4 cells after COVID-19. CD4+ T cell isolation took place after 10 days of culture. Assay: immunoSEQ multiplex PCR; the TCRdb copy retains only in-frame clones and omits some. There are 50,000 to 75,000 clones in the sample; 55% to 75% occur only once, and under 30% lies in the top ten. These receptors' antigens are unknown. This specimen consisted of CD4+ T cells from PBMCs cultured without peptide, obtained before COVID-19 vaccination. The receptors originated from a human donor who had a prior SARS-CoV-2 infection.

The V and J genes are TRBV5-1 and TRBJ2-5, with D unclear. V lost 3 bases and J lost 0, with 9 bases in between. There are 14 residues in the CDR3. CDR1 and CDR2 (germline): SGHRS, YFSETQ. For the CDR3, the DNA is TGCGCCAGCAGCTCGGGCCAGTACCAAGAGACCCAGTACTTC. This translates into CASSSGQYQETQYF.

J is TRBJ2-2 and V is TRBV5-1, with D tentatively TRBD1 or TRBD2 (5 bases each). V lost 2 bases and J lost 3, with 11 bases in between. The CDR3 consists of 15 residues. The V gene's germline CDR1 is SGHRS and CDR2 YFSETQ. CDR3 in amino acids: CASSFRGTYTGELFF. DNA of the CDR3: TGCGCCAGCAGCTTCCGGGGCACCTACACCGGGGAGCTGTTTTTT.

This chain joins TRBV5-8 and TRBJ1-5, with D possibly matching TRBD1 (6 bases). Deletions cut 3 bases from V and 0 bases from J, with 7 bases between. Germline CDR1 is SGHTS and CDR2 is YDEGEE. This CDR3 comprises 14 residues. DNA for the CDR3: TGTGCCAGCAGCTGGGACACTAGCAATCAGCCCCAGCATTTT. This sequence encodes CASSWDTSNQPQHF.

The CDR3 DNA reads TGTGCCAGCAGCTTAGGGCTAGCAGTTAATACGGCCGGGGAGCTGTTTTTT. Protein sequence: CASSLGLAVNTAGELFF. This sequence joins TRBV7-3 and TRBJ2-2, with TRBD2 as a possible D gene (5 bases). V lost 2 bases to trimming and J lost 6 bases, with 19 bases between them. This CDR3 comprises 17 residues. CDR1 and CDR2 from the germline V gene are SGHTA and FQGTGA.

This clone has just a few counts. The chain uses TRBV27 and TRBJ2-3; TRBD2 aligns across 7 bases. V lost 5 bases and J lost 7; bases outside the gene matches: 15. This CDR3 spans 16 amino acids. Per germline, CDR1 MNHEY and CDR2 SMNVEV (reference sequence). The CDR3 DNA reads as TGTGCCAGCAGTCCTGGGGGACTACCCAGCCTCAATACGCAGTATTTT. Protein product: CASSPGGLPSLNTQYF.

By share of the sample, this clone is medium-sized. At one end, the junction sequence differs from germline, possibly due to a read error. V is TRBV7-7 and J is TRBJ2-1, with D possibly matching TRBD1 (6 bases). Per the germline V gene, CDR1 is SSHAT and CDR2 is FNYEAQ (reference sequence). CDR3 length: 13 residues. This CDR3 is CASSPDRYNEQFF. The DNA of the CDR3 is TGTGCTAGCAGCCCGGACAGATACAATGAGCAGTTCTTC.

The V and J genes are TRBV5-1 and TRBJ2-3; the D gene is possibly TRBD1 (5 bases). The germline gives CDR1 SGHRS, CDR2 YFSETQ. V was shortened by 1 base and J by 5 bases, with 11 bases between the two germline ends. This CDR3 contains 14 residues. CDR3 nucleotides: TGCGCCAGCAGCTTGATCAGGGTTGAAGATACGCAGTATTTT. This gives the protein CASSLIRVEDTQYF.

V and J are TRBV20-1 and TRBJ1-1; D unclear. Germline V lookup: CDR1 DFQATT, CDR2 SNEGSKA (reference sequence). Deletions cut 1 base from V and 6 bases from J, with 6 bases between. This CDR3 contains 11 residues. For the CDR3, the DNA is TGCAGTGCTAGAGGGTTCCCTGAAGCTTTCTTT. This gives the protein CSARGFPEAFF.

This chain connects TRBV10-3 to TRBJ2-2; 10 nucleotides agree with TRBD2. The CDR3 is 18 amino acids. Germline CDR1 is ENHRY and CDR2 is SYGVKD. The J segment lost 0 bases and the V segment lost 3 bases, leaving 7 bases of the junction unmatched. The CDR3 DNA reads TGTGCCATCAGTGACGCGGGACTAGCGCCACCGAACACCGGGGAGCTGTTTTTT. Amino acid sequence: CAISDAGLAPPNTGELFF.

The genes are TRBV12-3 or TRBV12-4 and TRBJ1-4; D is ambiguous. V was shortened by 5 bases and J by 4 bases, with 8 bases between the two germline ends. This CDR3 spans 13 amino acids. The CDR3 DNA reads TGTGCCAGCAGTGACGGAGTTAATGAAAAACTGTTTTTT. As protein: CASSDGVNEKLFF.

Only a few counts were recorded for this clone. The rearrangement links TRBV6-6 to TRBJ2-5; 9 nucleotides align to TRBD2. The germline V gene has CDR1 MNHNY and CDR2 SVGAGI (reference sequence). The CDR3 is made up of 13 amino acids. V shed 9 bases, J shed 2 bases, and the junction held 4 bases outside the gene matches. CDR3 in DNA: TGTGCCAGTATACTAGCGGGTCAAGAGACCCAGTACTTC. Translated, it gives CASILAGQETQYF.

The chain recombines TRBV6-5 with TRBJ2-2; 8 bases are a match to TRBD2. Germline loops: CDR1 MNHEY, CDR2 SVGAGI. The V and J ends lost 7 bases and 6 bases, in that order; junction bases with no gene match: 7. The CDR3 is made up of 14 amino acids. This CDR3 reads CASIGTRRSGELFF. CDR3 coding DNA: TGTGCCAGCATCGGGACTAGAAGGTCCGGGGAGCTGTTTTTT.